What follows are 5 T cell receptor beta chains derived from one specimen sequenced in a study of T cell responses to AZD1222 COVID-19 vaccine. The table came from immunoSEQ multiplex PCR; TCRdb's copy has only in-frame clones and leaves some out. The data show 150,000 to 250,000 clones, approximately 90% seen once. The sample was peripheral blood, taken 28 days after the second AZD1222 dose. The receptors here all came from an adult who received the AZD1222 COVID-19 vaccine.

J is TRBJ2-3 and V is TRBV5-1; TRBD1 is a possible D gene (6 bases). Trimming removed 0 bases at V and 6 bases at J, with 20 bases between. This CDR3 comprises 17 residues. The V gene's germline CDR1 is SGHRS and CDR2 YFSETQ. CDR3 residues: CASSLAAAWGPKDTQYF. The CDR3, as DNA: TGCGCCAGCAGCTTGGCCGCCGCGTGGGGGCCTAAGGATACGCAGTATTTT.

The chain combines TRBV3-1 (or the pseudogene TRBV3-2) with TRBJ2-4; D is unresolved. This CDR3 has 15 residues. Deletions cut 1 base from V and 0 bases from J, with 7 bases between. Germline V lookup: CDR1 LGHDT, CDR2 YNNKEL (reference sequence). CDR3 sequence: CASSQGQIAKNIQYF. CDR3 nucleotide sequence: TGTGCCAGCAGCCAAGGCCAGATAGCCAAAAACATTCAGTACTTC.

The chain recombines TRBV27 with TRBJ2-2; TRBD2 matches 9 bases. The germline gives CDR1 MNHEY, CDR2 SMNVEV (reference sequence). The CDR3 runs 17 residues. Losses at the gene ends were 4 bases for V and 3 bases for J; bases not matched to a gene: 9. The CDR3, as DNA: TGTGCCAGCAGTTACCGGGCGGGAGGGCCAGACACCGGGGAGCTGTTTTTT. This encodes CASSYRAGGPDTGELFF.

The rearrangement uses TRBV27 and TRBJ2-7; TRBD2 agrees at 9 bases. CDR1 is MNHEY and CDR2 is SMNVEV in the germline V gene (reference sequence). The junction had 12 bases not matched to a gene; V was cut back by 5 bases and J by 7 bases. The CDR3 covers 15 residues. CDR3 DNA: TGTGCCAGCAGTCCGACGTCTAGCGGGGAGGGTGAGCAGTACTTC. It yields the protein CASSPTSSGEGEQYF.

The genes are TRBV7-8 and TRBJ1-3, with D perhaps matching TRBD1 (6 bases). The CDR3 is made up of 15 amino acids. Germline V CDR1 and CDR2: SGHVS, FQNEAQ. V was clipped by 5 bases and J by 2 bases, with 13 bases between them. CDR3 bases: TGTGCCAGCAGCGGACAGTGGGGCACTGGAAACACCATATATTTT. This sequence encodes CASSGQWGTGNTIYF. The entire variable domain, with the rest obtained from reference TRBV7-8 and TRBJ1-3, is as follows: GAGVSQSPRYKVAKRGQDVALRCDPISGHVSLFWYQQALGQGPEFLTYFQNEAQLDKSGLPSDRFFAERPEGSVSTLKIQRTQQEDSAVYLCASSGQWGTGNTIYFGEGSWLTVV.